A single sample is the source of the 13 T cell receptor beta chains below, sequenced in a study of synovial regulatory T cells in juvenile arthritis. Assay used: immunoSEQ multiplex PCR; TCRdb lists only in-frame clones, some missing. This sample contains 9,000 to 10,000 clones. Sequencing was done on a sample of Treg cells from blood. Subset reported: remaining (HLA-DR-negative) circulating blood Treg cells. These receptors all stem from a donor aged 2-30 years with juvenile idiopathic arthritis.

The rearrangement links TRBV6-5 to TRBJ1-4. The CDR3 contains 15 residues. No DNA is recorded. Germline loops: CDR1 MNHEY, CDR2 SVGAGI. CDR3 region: CASSWTFATNEKLFF.

CDR3 sequence: CSAEAFF. The chain links TRBV20-1 to TRBJ1-1. Per the germline V gene, CDR1 is DFQATT and CDR2 is SNEGSKA (reference sequence). The CDR3 is made up of 7 amino acids. There is no recorded DNA.

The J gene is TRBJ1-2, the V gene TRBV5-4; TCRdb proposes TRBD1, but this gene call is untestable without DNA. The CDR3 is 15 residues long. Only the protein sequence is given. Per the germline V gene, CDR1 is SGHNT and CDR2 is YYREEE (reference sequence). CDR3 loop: CASRPGQGSNYGYTF. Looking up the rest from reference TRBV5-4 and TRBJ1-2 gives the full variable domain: ETGVTQSPTHLIKTRGQQVTLRCSSQSGHNTVSWYQQALGQGPQFIFQYYREEENGRGNFPPRFSGLQFPNYSSELNVNALELDDSALYLCASRPGQGSNYGYTFGSGTRLTVV.

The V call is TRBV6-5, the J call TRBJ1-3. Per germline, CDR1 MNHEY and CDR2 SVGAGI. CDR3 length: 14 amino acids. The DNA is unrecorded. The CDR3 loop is CASSYGYDGNTIYF.

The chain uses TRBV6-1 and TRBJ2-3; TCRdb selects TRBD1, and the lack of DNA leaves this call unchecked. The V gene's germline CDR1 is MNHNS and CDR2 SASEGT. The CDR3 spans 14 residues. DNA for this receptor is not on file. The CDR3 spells CASRMDRGGDTQYF.

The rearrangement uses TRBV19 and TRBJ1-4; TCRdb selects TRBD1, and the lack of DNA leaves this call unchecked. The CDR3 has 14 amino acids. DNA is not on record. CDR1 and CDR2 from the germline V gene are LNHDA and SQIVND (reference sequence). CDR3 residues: CASSIRVANEKLFF.

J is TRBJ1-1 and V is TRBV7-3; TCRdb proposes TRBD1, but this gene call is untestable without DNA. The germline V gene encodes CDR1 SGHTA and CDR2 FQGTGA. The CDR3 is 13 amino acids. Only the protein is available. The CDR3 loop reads CASSPDRGVEAFF.

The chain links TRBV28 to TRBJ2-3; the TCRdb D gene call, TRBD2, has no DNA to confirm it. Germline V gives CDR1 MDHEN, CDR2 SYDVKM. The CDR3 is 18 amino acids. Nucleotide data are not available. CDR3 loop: CASSSSLSIAGDTDTQYF.

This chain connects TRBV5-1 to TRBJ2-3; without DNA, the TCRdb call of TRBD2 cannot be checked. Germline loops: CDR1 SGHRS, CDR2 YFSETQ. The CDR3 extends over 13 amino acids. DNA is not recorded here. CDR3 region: CASSLGGTDTQYF.

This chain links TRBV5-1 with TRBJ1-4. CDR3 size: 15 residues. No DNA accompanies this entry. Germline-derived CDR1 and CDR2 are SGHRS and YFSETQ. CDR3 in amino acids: CASRSGRFPNEKLFF.

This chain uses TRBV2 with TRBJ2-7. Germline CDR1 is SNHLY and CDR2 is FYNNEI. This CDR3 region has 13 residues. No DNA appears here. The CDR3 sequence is CASRGPRVREQYF.

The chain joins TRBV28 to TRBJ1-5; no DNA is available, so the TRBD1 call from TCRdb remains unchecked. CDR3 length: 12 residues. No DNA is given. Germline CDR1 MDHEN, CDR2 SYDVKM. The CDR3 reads CASRAGLQPQHF.

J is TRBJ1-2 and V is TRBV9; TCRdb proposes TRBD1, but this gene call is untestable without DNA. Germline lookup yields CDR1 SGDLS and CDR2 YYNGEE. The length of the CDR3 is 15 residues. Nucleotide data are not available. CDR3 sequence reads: CASSSRQGLGYGYTF. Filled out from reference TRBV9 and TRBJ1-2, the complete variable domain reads DSGVTQTPKHLITATGQRVTLRCSPRSGDLSVYWYQQSLDQGLQFLIQYYNGEERAKGNILERFSAQQFPDLHSELNLSSLELGDSALYFCASSSRQGLGYGYTFGSGTRLTVV.